This TCR beta chain emerged from a study of T cells in Graves' hyperthyroidism and ophthalmopathy. Across the study: Peripheral blood was obtained at initial diagnosis, preceding any treatment. Study conclusions and caveats: A model using 13 V-J features told ophthalmopathy apart from stable hyperthyroidism.

Patients were excluded for uncontrolled infection, other autoimmune disease, pregnancy or lactation. The source of the PBMCs was over 8.5 ml of fresh peripheral blood. Between the trimmed V and J ends, which lost 1 base and 3 bases, there was a span of 19 bases. This CDR3 is 19 amino acids long. Note on this clonotype: As yet, its antigen is unknown.

What was amplified from RNA transcripts were TCR beta CDR3 regions. With the HTBI primer set, the TCR CDR3 went through a first round of RT-PCR. MiXCR was run by TCRdb on the multiplex PCR reads, yielding one entry per CDR3 protein. The table shows fewer than 900,000 distinct CDR3 sequences, with around a sixth occurring only once. The specimen was blood. The chain couples TRBV12-3 or TRBV12-4 to TRBJ1-6; possibly TRBD1 for D (5 bases). The clonotype originates from a woman between 50 and 59 years old with Graves' hyperthyroidism that later progressed to Graves' ophthalmopathy. CDR3 DNA sequence: TGTGCCAGCAGTTTAGTTTATGAAACCCGACAGCACTATAATTCACCCCTCCACTTT. As protein: CASSLVYETRQHYNSPLHF.